This T cell receptor (beta chain) stems from a study of shared clonotypes between healthy human individuals. Study information: Donors consisted of two women and three men between 18 and 49. Study-level results: The genetic and exposure-history diversity represented was limited by few donors. Expectations were that clonotype sharing among donors would be affected by sequencing depth.

The CDR3 is 14 amino acids. Germline V gene data show CDR1 as SGHNT and CDR2 as YYREEE (reference sequence). The V and J ends lost 4 bases and 2 bases respectively, with 10 bases between them. Turning to this clone: Antigen: not known.

The authors distributed each subset's genomic DNA evenly over several immunoSEQ plates. The table came from immunoSEQ multiplex PCR; TCRdb's copy has only in-frame clones and leaves some out. The data contain some 2,000,000 clones, 90% to 96% of them singletons. The sequenced sample was naive CD4+ T cells sorted from blood. Subset given: CD45RA+ positively selected. The sequence was obtained from a man aged 18 to 29 in good health. V is TRBV5-4 and J is TRBJ1-3, with D possibly matching TRBD1 (6 bases). The CDR3, as DNA: TGTGCCAGCAGCGGGGCAGGGGCTGGAAACACCATATATTTT. This translates into CASSGAGAGNTIYF.